One sample yielded the 4 T cell receptor beta chains listed below, sequenced in a study of OX40 agonist ivuxolimab in advanced cancers. Repertoires were generated with immunoSEQ multiplex PCR, while TCRdb's copy carries only in-frame clones and drops some. Of tens of thousands of clones in the sample, 79% were seen once. Sequencing used CD4+ or CD8+ T cells sorted from blood, obtained in a trial of the OX40 agonist ivuxolimab. Receptor source: an adult with an advanced solid tumor such as melanoma, head and neck, liver or kidney cancer.

The chain employs TRBV21-1 and TRBJ2-5; whether TRBD1, the table's D call, matches the DNA was not checked. TRBV21-1 is described as a pseudogene. The CDR3 contains 14 residues. This CDR3 reads CASSKPGLQETQYF. The CDR3 nucleotides read TGTGCCAGCAGCAAACCAGGGCTCCAAGAGACCCAGTACTTC.

This clone was observed once. The V call is TRBV10-2, the J call TRBJ1-2; weak D call: TRBD1 (5 bases). The ends were cut back, 6 bases at V and 4 bases at J, with 12 bases in the middle. The CDR3 runs 13 residues. CDR1 is WSHSY and CDR2 is SAAADI in the germline V gene. The CDR3 DNA is TGCGCCAGCAGGGACACCGCTTTCTATGGCTACACCTTC. Its translation: CASRDTAFYGYTF.

The V gene is TRBV5-8, the J gene TRBJ2-2; D is possibly TRBD1 or TRBD2 (5 bases each). This CDR3 spans 14 amino acids. Germline CDR1 reads SGHTS; CDR2 reads YDEGEE. Trimming stripped 1 base from V and 4 bases from J, with 8 bases between. This CDR3 reads CASSLTGTTGELFF. As DNA, the CDR3 is TGTGCCAGCAGCTTGACCGGGACCACCGGGGAGCTGTTTTTT.

This clone was seen once. The V gene is TRBV5-8, the J gene TRBJ2-5; 12 bases fit TRBD2. Germline CDR1 SGHTS, CDR2 YDEGEE. Unmatched junction bases numbered 7, after V lost 2 bases and J lost 5 bases. The CDR3 loop spans 16 amino acids. CDR3 in DNA: TGTGCCAGCAGCTTAACCGGACTAGCGGGGTGGGAGACCCAGTACTTC. Protein sequence: CASSLTGLAGWETQYF.